This T cell receptor (beta chain) was captured by sequencing in a study of cytomegalovirus exposure and HLA in healthy donors. General study results and limits: With DRB1 most and HLA-C fewest, TCR association rates differed between HLA loci in a later analysis. In a later analysis, common viral pathogens appeared linked to several of the most significant clusters. Researchers counted around 180 TCR beta chains as cytomegalovirus-associated.

For this clone: What it binds is unknown.

This PCR relied on a set of 60 Vbeta primers and 13 Jbeta primers. Sequencing used immunoSEQ multiplex PCR; TCRdb keeps in-frame clones, though not all of them. This table holds some 150,000 clones, roughly 70% found once. The TCR originated in a woman in her twenties or thirties in good health and CMV-seronegative. Material: PBMCs.

This chain's CDR3 is CASSGRRLAGGDTQYF. For the CDR3, the DNA is TGTGCCAGCAGCGGAAGGAGACTAGCAGGTGGAGATACGCAGTATTTT. The chain combines TRBV5-4 with TRBJ2-3; 7 nucleotides match TRBD2. The CDR3 length is 16 residues. CDR1 is SGHNT, CDR2 YYREEE, per germline (reference sequence). J was trimmed by 5 bases and V by 4 bases; bases with no gene match: 13.